The rows below give T cell receptor beta chains drawn from one sample of a study of shared clonotypes between healthy human individuals. The repertoire was sequenced with immunoSEQ multiplex PCR; TCRdb's copy has only in-frame clones and lacks some. Found here are some 470,000 clones, 76% of them singletons; the top ten hold approximately 12%. Material for sequencing was PBMCs. These receptors were taken from a woman aged 40-49 years in good health. Some clones in this sample may be carry-over from other donors' samples. Both conserved end residues are trimmed from each CDR3. The order of the fields is CDR3 length, V gene, clone size, J gene, CDR3 protein. Size is stated for part of the rows, as once, few or many counts, or as a class when the clone is expanded.

cdr3_length: 15
v_call: TRBV9
clone_size: NA
j_call: TRBJ2-6
cdr3_aa: ASSVGATHSGANVLT

cdr3_length: 12
v_call: TRBV5-1
clone_size: many
j_call: TRBJ1-2
cdr3_aa: ASSLGDRDYGYT

cdr3_length: 10
v_call: TRBV27
clone_size: NA
j_call: TRBJ2-1
cdr3_aa: ASSYDYNEQF

cdr3_length: 12
v_call: TRBV19
clone_size: NA
j_call: TRBJ2-1
cdr3_aa: ASSIETGINEQF

cdr3_length: 15
v_call: TRBV5-4
clone_size: NA
j_call: TRBJ2-3
cdr3_aa: ASSTGTSGRRADTQY

cdr3_length: 13
v_call: TRBV7-2
clone_size: once
j_call: TRBJ2-2
cdr3_aa: ASIQAGTNTGELF

cdr3_length: 14
v_call: TRBV4-1
clone_size: NA
j_call: TRBJ2-6
cdr3_aa: ASSHGPYGGANVLT

cdr3_length: 11
v_call: TRBV18
clone_size: NA
j_call: TRBJ1-2
cdr3_aa: ASSPLQGDGYT

cdr3_length: 13
v_call: TRBV5-4
clone_size: once
j_call: TRBJ2-1
cdr3_aa: ASSPQGGAYNEQF

cdr3_length: 13
v_call: TRBV28
clone_size: NA
j_call: TRBJ1-1
cdr3_aa: ASTGRRQQNTEAF

cdr3_length: 15
v_call: TRBV13
clone_size: NA
j_call: TRBJ2-3
cdr3_aa: ASRPRNGGSGTDTQY

cdr3_length: 13
v_call: TRBV5-1
clone_size: NA
j_call: TRBJ1-1
cdr3_aa: ASSLGPGPSTEAF

cdr3_length: 14
v_call: TRBV19
clone_size: NA
j_call: TRBJ2-3
cdr3_aa: ASSPGQAPSTDTQY

cdr3_length: 12
v_call: TRBV9
clone_size: NA
j_call: TRBJ2-7
cdr3_aa: ASSVSSGRGEQY

cdr3_length: 12
v_call: TRBV11-3
clone_size: NA
j_call: TRBJ1-2
cdr3_aa: ASSPRGGLDGYT

cdr3_length: 14
v_call: TRBV29-1
clone_size: NA
j_call: TRBJ2-3
cdr3_aa: SVSVASHSSTDTQY

cdr3_length: 13
v_call: TRBV6-5
clone_size: NA
j_call: TRBJ2-7
cdr3_aa: ASSPAGRGPYEQY

cdr3_length: 11
v_call: TRBV9
clone_size: NA
j_call: TRBJ1-1
cdr3_aa: ASSPRVNTEAF

cdr3_length: 14
v_call: TRBV4-2
clone_size: NA
j_call: TRBJ2-7
cdr3_aa: ASSQEDAGRNYEQY

cdr3_length: 13
v_call: TRBV5-5
clone_size: NA
j_call: TRBJ1-1
cdr3_aa: ASSFGWPQGTEAF

cdr3_length: 11
v_call: TRBV15
clone_size: few
j_call: TRBJ1-5
cdr3_aa: ATSRGTGQPQH

cdr3_length: 14
v_call: TRBV6-4
clone_size: many
j_call: TRBJ2-1
cdr3_aa: ASSDDGEGPYNEQF

cdr3_length: 12
v_call: TRBV11-3
clone_size: NA
j_call: TRBJ2-3
cdr3_aa: ASSLETGTDTQY

cdr3_length: 11
v_call: TRBV6-6
clone_size: NA
j_call: TRBJ2-7
cdr3_aa: ASSQAYRGEQY

cdr3_length: 11
v_call: TRBV28
clone_size: NA
j_call: TRBJ1-1
cdr3_aa: ATQYRVWTEAF

cdr3_length: 10
v_call: TRBV28
clone_size: NA
j_call: TRBJ2-3
cdr3_aa: ASSFSRHTQY

cdr3_length: 12
v_call: TRBV7-1
clone_size: NA
j_call: TRBJ2-5
cdr3_aa: ASNPPSESRTQY

cdr3_length: 12
v_call: TRBV19
clone_size: medium-sized
j_call: TRBJ2-1
cdr3_aa: ASSTLQQSNEQF

cdr3_length: 12
v_call: TRBV28
clone_size: NA
j_call: TRBJ2-7
cdr3_aa: ASTPAGGSYEQY

cdr3_length: 11
v_call: TRBV29-1
clone_size: NA
j_call: TRBJ2-2
cdr3_aa: SVGRVGTGELF

cdr3_length: 13
v_call: TRBV28
clone_size: NA
j_call: TRBJ1-1
cdr3_aa: ASSPPGQQNTEVF

cdr3_length: 13
v_call: TRBV28
clone_size: NA
j_call: TRBJ2-1
cdr3_aa: ASRPTGVVYNEQF

cdr3_length: 13
v_call: TRBV4-1
clone_size: NA
j_call: TRBJ1-5
cdr3_aa: ASSQDFTSNQPQH

cdr3_length: 13
v_call: TRBV6-5
clone_size: NA
j_call: TRBJ2-1
cdr3_aa: ASSYRQHGRNEQF

cdr3_length: 16
v_call: TRBV4-1
clone_size: once
j_call: TRBJ1-5
cdr3_aa: ASSQLPPQGRGNQPQH

cdr3_length: 13
v_call: TRBV19
clone_size: NA
j_call: TRBJ2-7
cdr3_aa: ASRQYRGLSYEQY

cdr3_length: 12
v_call: TRBV2
clone_size: once
j_call: TRBJ2-2
cdr3_aa: ASSGVRNTGELF

cdr3_length: 13
v_call: TRBV7-2
clone_size: few
j_call: TRBJ2-1
cdr3_aa: ASSLVGSSYNEQF

cdr3_length: 12
v_call: TRBV5-8
clone_size: NA
j_call: TRBJ1-2
cdr3_aa: ASSHTLRGRASH

cdr3_length: 14
v_call: TRBV4-3
clone_size: NA
j_call: TRBJ2-3
cdr3_aa: ASSQAAQRFADTQY

cdr3_length: 11
v_call: TRBV30
clone_size: NA
j_call: TRBJ1-3
cdr3_aa: AGTPGPGNTIY

cdr3_length: 14
v_call: TRBV11-2
clone_size: NA
j_call: TRBJ2-1
cdr3_aa: ASSFLGTSGGVEQF

cdr3_length: 14
v_call: TRBV10-2
clone_size: NA
j_call: TRBJ1-5
cdr3_aa: ASSEPGQYSNQPQH

cdr3_length: 14
v_call: TRBV7-8
clone_size: NA
j_call: TRBJ2-7
cdr3_aa: ASSLAGIWGIGEQY

cdr3_length: 14
v_call: TRBV5-5
clone_size: few
j_call: TRBJ2-3
cdr3_aa: ASSLEARASTDTQY

cdr3_length: 16
v_call: TRBV5-1
clone_size: NA
j_call: TRBJ1-5
cdr3_aa: ASSCTGTVAYSNQPQH

cdr3_length: 12
v_call: TRBV4-2
clone_size: NA
j_call: TRBJ2-1
cdr3_aa: ASSIGTRDNEQF

cdr3_length: 15
v_call: TRBV4-1
clone_size: NA
j_call: TRBJ2-7
cdr3_aa: ASSQETARELSYEQY

cdr3_length: 13
v_call: TRBV10-2
clone_size: NA
j_call: TRBJ2-2
cdr3_aa: ASSEDATGSGELF

cdr3_length: 17
v_call: TRBV7-9
clone_size: NA
j_call: TRBJ2-7
cdr3_aa: ANSLAVRTGGLGSYEQY

cdr3_length: 13
v_call: TRBV19
clone_size: NA
j_call: TRBJ1-5
cdr3_aa: ASSIVLASGQPQH

cdr3_length: 13
v_call: TRBV7-3
clone_size: NA
j_call: TRBJ2-7
cdr3_aa: ASSLIGSSPYEQY